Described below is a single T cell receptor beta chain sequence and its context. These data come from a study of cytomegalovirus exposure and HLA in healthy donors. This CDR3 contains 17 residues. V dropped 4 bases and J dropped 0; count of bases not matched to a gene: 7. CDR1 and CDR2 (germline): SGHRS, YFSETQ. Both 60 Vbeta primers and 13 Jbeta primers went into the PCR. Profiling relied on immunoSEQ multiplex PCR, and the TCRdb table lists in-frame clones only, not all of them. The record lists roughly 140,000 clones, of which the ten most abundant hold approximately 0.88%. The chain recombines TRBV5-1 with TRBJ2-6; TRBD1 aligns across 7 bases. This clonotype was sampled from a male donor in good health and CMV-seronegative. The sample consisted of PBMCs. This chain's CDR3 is CASSRGQQSSGANVLTF. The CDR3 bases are TGCGCCAGCAGCCGGGGACAGCAAAGCTCTGGGGCCAACGTCCTGACTTTC. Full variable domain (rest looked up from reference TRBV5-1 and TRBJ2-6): KAGVTQTPRYLIKTRGQQVTLSCSPISGHRSVSWYQQTPGQGLQFLFEYFSETQRNKGNFPGRFSGRQFSNSRSEMNVSTLELGDSALYLCASSRGQQSSGANVLTFGAGSRLTVL.